This T cell receptor (beta chain) was sequenced in a study of beta chain features in type 1 diabetes. Whole-study context: Sorted cells examined across all samples numbered about 110,000,000.

The J segment lost 2 bases and the V segment lost 5 bases, leaving 4 bases of the junction unmatched. Germline-derived CDR1 and CDR2 are MDHEN and SYDVKM. CDR3 length equals 16 residues. The table lists this clone with a few counts. As yet, its antigen is unknown. Notes on the study in general: Shortening that was moderate but significant affected the TCRB CDR3s of Type 1 diabetes patients in all four CD4+ subsets. In patients and controls equally, PCR might favor templates that are shorter. Researchers reported that naive, central memory and Treg TCRB repertoires appeared more similar in patients than in healthy donors.

CD4+ naive, central memory, regulatory and stem cell-like memory cells were sorted via CD45RO/CCR7/CD25/CD127/CD95/CD27. Since all of the isolated RNA was reverse transcribed, expressed TCRB transcripts were what got sequenced. The method was immunoSEQ multiplex PCR; TCRdb's version includes in-frame clones alone and lacks a portion of them. The sample includes 150,000 to 200,000 clones, around 8.6% seen only once; the top ten take approximately 0.54%. The TCR was taken from a woman under 30 with type 1 diabetes. Sequenced material: central memory CD4+ T cells from blood. The chain carries TRBV28 and TRBJ2-6; 9 bases are a match to TRBD1. The CDR3 sequence is CASSPQGATGANVLTF. In nucleotides, the CDR3 is TGTGCCAGCAGTCCACAGGGGGCAACTGGGGCCAACGTCCTGACTTTC.